Given below is one TCR beta chain in context. Its antigen is currently not known. It has no much larger one-base neighbor in the sample; base qualities were not kept. This entry is derived from a study of beta chain features in type 1 diabetes (dated by TCRdb to the late 2010s). In the study overall: Patients and healthy donors did not differ in mean age, gender distribution, total cell number or subset yield. Across all samples, almost 110 million sorted cells were examined, and cell number per subset correlated strongly with RNA yield. The study compared the TCRB repertoires of sorted circulating CD4+ T cell subsets in recently diagnosed type 1 diabetes patients with those in matched healthy donors. Naive and central memory subsets were obtained from all 30 or so donors, but regulatory and stem cell-like memory subsets were isolated from only 8 patients and 8 healthy donors. Points the paper makes about the study in general: Because cDNA rather than genomic DNA was sequenced, highly expressing activated cells could have been over-represented, although no difference in activation and CD3 levels was found between groups. Naive, central memory and regulatory TCRB repertoires appeared to be more alike among patients than among healthy donors. At VDJ recombination sites, type 1 diabetes patients had fewer insertions and more deleted nucleotides, which implies abnormalities in thymic rearrangement. PCR may preferentially amplify shorter templates, but because patient and control samples were amplified and corrected together, any resulting skew would affect both groups equally. Because the HLA sub-analyses included only small numbers of individuals, any influence of HLA type on TCRB rearrangement was left unresolved. In all four CD4+ subsets, TCRB CDR3 length was moderately but significantly shorter in type 1 diabetes patients.

The junction shows trimming of 0 bases on V and 9 bases on J, and the gene matches do not reach 8 bases of it. According to the germline V gene (reference sequence), CDR1 reads WNHNN and CDR2 reads SYGVQD. The CDR3 contains 15 residues, cysteine and phenylalanine counted. The sequence is cut down to CDR3 DNA, 45 bases in frame from base 1. A single peripheral blood draw of around 120 mL on average was collected from each donor into heparinised tubes. Using a panel that included CD45RO, CCR7, CD25, CD127, CD95 and CD27, naive, central memory, regulatory and stem cell-like memory CD4+ T cells were sorted on a BD FACSAria II. Purity was above 95% for every sorted population. PBMCs were isolated right away by Lymphoprep density gradient centrifugation and were stained directly, without culture. So that batch effects would be minimized, each experiment stained and sorted samples in pairs, pairing one healthy donor with one patient.

The High Capacity cDNA Reverse Transcription Kit was used to reverse transcribe all of the isolated RNA, meaning that expressed TCRB transcripts were what got sequenced. Naive, central memory and regulatory T cell samples underwent deep immunoSEQ sequencing, averaging about 3.57 million total reads per sample. Sorted cells were lysed in RLT buffer, and RNA was extracted using DNase-treated RNeasy Micro or Mini kits according to cell number. Each cell subset was processed on its own to prevent cross-contamination, while patient and healthy donor samples were processed together. Using the immunoSEQ multiplex PCR, TCRB sequences were amplified from cDNA into 87-bp fragments spanning the CDR3 region. Amplicons were sequenced on the Illumina HiSeq platform. The study's processing was this. PCR bias was computationally corrected using synthetic template baselines, reads within Hamming distance 2 were collapsed, and singletons that could not be merged were discarded. By aligning reads against IMGT, V, D and J genes, CDR3 length, and insertions or deletions at six rearrangement sites were assigned. Within each subset, clonotype counts were normalized to the number of sorted cells before true diversity and Gini coefficients were calculated with the tcR R package. Repertoire sharing was quantified using the overlap coefficient calculated on TCRB nucleotide sequences. As a proxy for the pre-selection repertoire, out-of-frame TCRB sequences from naive cells were analyzed. This is the immuneACCESS table as TCRdb keeps it, with only in-frame sequences that have V and J called. A part of the clones is gone; compared with another copy, unresolved V genes explain less than half, and the rest is unexplained. From that table come the V and J calls and clone size; the DNA was used to work out D and trimming. The sample yields about 620,000 clones; around a sixth were counted once. The top ten constitute about 0.097% of the sample.

The sequence derives from a man between 18 and 29 years old in good health. Sequencing was carried out using naive CD4+ T cells from blood. In light of the paper, this sample's cell subset or site label describes: true naive CD4+ T cells. The sequence is built from TRBV10-1 and TRBJ2-1, with 7 middle bases fitting TRBD2. Here the CDR3 is given as CASSESPSGTGEQFF. The sequenced DNA: TGCGCCAGCAGTGAGTCCCCGAGCGGGACGGGTGAGCAGTTCTTC.